This section outlines one T cell receptor beta chain sequence together with its context. Its antigen is not identified. V was clipped by 2 bases and J by 9 bases, with 7 bases between them. This CDR3 is 12 amino acids long. Sequencing was performed with immunoSEQ multiplex PCR; in TCRdb, only in-frame clones are kept and a portion is missing. The data show about 27,000 clones, 75% to 85% seen once. This sample was taken from a study of cytotoxic CD8 clonotypes in ibrutinib-treated CLL. Study-level background: The patients, about a dozen relapsed/refractory and roughly 15 treatment-naive, included 17 who were IGHV unmutated. Mean values per sample were 250,000 to 300,000 productive templates and roughly 90,000 productive rearrangements.

Study conclusions and caveats: Baseline clonality, above age-matched healthy donor levels, tracked circulating CD8+ T-cell counts. Investigators sampled sustained-remission and progressing patients at differing times.

Sample: PBMCs, taken after 24 months of ibrutinib treatment. The sequence derives from a human donor with chronic lymphocytic leukemia. The chain employs TRBV23-1 and TRBJ1-4, with unresolved D. TRBV23-1 counts as an open reading frame of uncertain function. CDR3 in amino acids: CASSQVGKKLFF. DNA for the CDR3: TGCGCCAGCAGTCAAGTCGGAAAAAAACTGTTTTTT.